This TCR beta chain was observed in a study of T cell changes during pregnancy in multiple sclerosis (dated by TCRdb to between 2017 and 2020). Background on the whole study: Changes in the T cell repertoire over the course of pregnancy were examined in this study in women with multiple sclerosis.

A word on this clone: What this receptor recognizes is not known. No much larger clone is present one base from it, and per-base qualities are unavailable.

Libraries were prepared through the immunoSEQ multiplex PCR assay. Not all clones reach the TCRdb copy of this immuneACCESS table, which keeps in-frame sequences only. Checked studies attribute under half of the gap to unresolved V genes and leave the rest unexplained. Within this sample are over 80,000 clones, with about 93% of them counted one time only. In total, the top ten clones hold 1.3% to 1.5% of the sample. Germline trimming: 5 bases from V, 6 bases from J; junction bases outside gene matches: 5. Reading the germline V gene gives CDR1 MNHEY and CDR2 SVGAGI. The CDR3 has 13 amino acids, counting the end cysteine and phenylalanine. Only CDR3 DNA remains: 39 bases, in frame from the first base.

This specimen was peripheral blood, taken in the third trimester of pregnancy. The chain couples TRBV6-5 to TRBJ2-3; 7 central nucleotides agree with TRBD1. This clonotype originated in a female donor in good health, enrolled as a control in a pregnancy study. The DNA sequence follows: TGTGCCAGCAGTCGAGACAGGGTTGATACGCAGTATTTT. The translation is CASSRDRVDTQYF.